Listed below are T cell receptor beta chains from one sample, sequenced in a study of T cells in Graves' hyperthyroidism and ophthalmopathy. Each CDR3 protein is one row after TCRdb ran MiXCR on the multiplex PCR reads. The top ten clones hold roughly 3.3% of a sample with roughly 650,000 distinct CDR3 sequences, roughly a sixth of them seen once. The sequencing sample was made of blood. These receptors were taken from a woman aged 40-49 years with Graves' ophthalmopathy. CDR3s include the opening cysteine and the closing phenylalanine or tryptophan. The D gene is left open where the match is weak. Some rows have no size entry. The others give once, few or many, or a class for an expanded clone.

CDR3 length | clone size | J gene | D gene | V gene | CDR3 protein | CDR3 DNA
14 | NA | TRBJ2-2 | NA | TRBV20-1 | CSASSNSNTGELFF | TGCAGTGCTAGTTCCAACTCGAACACCGGGGAGCTGTTTTTT
14 | many | TRBJ2-3 | NA | TRBV7-7 | CASSPGPFTDTQYF | TGTGCTAGCAGCCCTGGACCTTTCACAGATACGCAGTATTTT
14 | many | TRBJ1-4 | NA | TRBV2 | CASRGVRTNEKLFF | TGTGCCAGCAGGGGCGTACGGACTAATGAAAAACTGTTTTTT
15 | NA | TRBJ2-7 | NA | TRBV7-9 | CASSLTQGMAVEQYF | TGTGCCAGCAGCTTAACGCAGGGGATGGCTGTCGAGCAGTACTTC
16 | NA | TRBJ2-2 | TRBD2 | TRBV4-1 | CASSQGTSGIGGELFF | TGCGCCAGCAGCCAAGGGACTAGCGGGATCGGCGGGGAGCTGTTTTTT
16 | NA | TRBJ2-1 | TRBD1 | TRBV6-1 | CASNPVGQGSYNEQFF | TGTGCCAGCAACCCCGTCGGACAGGGCTCCTACAATGAGCAGTTCTTC
14 | few | TRBJ1-1 | NA | TRBV3-1 | CASSQQGSSLEAFF | TGTGCCAGCAGCCAACAGGGAAGCTCTCTTGAAGCTTTCTTT
19 | NA | TRBJ2-7 | TRBD2 | TRBV20-1 | CSARSGTSGGYLYVEEQYF | TGCAGTGCAAGGTCCGGGACTAGCGGGGGCTATCTATACGTCGAGGAGCAGTACTTC
12 | NA | TRBJ1-4 | TRBD1 | TRBV20-1 | CSAVGTDEKLFF | TGCAGTGCGGTAGGGACAGATGAAAAACTGTTTTTT
15 | few | TRBJ2-1 | TRBD2 | TRBV19 | CASSTSTSGDNEQFF | TGTGCCAGTAGTACCTCGACTAGCGGAGACAATGAGCAGTTCTTC
15 | many | TRBJ2-3 | TRBD2 | TRBV28 | CASTTSGSVGDTQYF | TGTGCCAGCACCACTAGCGGGAGTGTAGGAGATACGCAGTATTTT
14 | many | TRBJ1-1 | NA | TRBV28 | CASSFGRFNTEAFF | TGTGCCAGCAGTTTCGGACGGTTTAACACTGAAGCTTTCTTT
18 | NA | TRBJ1-2 | NA | TRBV10-3 | CAISESGGPSFLNYGYTF | TGTGCCATCAGTGAGTCGGGAGGACCATCCTTCCTTAACTATGGCTACACCTTC
15 | few | TRBJ1-2 | TRBD1 | TRBV7-2 | CASSQIPRTGGGYTF | TGTGCCAGCAGCCAAATCCCGAGGACAGGGGGCGGCTACACCTTC
15 | NA | TRBJ1-3 | NA | TRBV19 | CASSMQARSGNTIYF | TGTGCCAGTAGTATGCAGGCCCGCTCTGGAAACACCATATATTTT
14 | NA | TRBJ1-5 | NA | TRBV11-2 | CASSGVEVNQPQHF | TGTGCCAGCAGCGGAGTAGAGGTTAATCAGCCCCAGCATTTT
15 | many | TRBJ1-1 | NA | TRBV2 | CASRPPPDANTEAFF | TGTGCCAGCAGGCCCCCCCCCGACGCGAACACTGAAGCTTTCTTT
13 | NA | TRBJ1-1 | NA | TRBV9 | CASSAQEDTEAFF | TGTGCCAGCAGCGCACAAGAGGACACTGAAGCTTTCTTT
16 | many | TRBJ1-3 | NA | TRBV3-1 | CASSQTDTLGGNTIYF | TGTGCCAGCAGCCAAACCGACACTCTGGGGGGAAACACCATATATTTT
18 | few | TRBJ2-1 | TRBD2 | TRBV5-1 | CASSPAEFRTSGRNEQFF | TGCGCCAGCAGCCCGGCTGAGTTTCGGACTAGCGGGAGAAATGAGCAGTTCTTC
15 | few | TRBJ2-1 | TRBD1 | TRBV2 | CASNIGQGGYNEQFF | TGTGCCAGCAATATCGGACAGGGGGGCTACAATGAGCAGTTCTTC
15 | few | TRBJ1-2 | TRBD1 | TRBV6-1 | CASSEAQGPNYGYTF | TGTGCCAGCAGTGAAGCACAGGGGCCTAACTATGGCTACACCTTC
12 | few | TRBJ2-7 | NA | TRBV29-1 | CSVEGNQYEQYF | TGCAGCGTTGAAGGTAATCAGTACGAGCAGTACTTC
14 | few | TRBJ2-1 | NA | TRBV5-1 | CASSSGARGDEQFF | TGCGCCAGCAGCTCCGGGGCCCGGGGCGATGAGCAGTTCTTC
14 | many | TRBJ2-2 | NA | TRBV3-1 | CASSQPDMSGELFF | TGTGCCAGCAGCCAACCCGACATGTCCGGGGAGCTGTTTTTT
17 | NA | TRBJ1-5 | NA | TRBV15 | CATSREVRGMSNQPQHF | TGTGCCACCAGCAGAGAGGTTAGAGGGATGAGCAATCAGCCCCAGCATTTT